This TCR beta chain was found in a study of T-cell memory formation after mild COVID-19. The CDR3 totals 16 residues. The ends lost 5 bases at V and 7 bases at J; junction bases unmatched: 15. TCRdb itself ran the 5' RACE reads through MiXCR, one entry per CDR3 protein. Among 470,000 or so distinct CDR3 sequences listed, roughly 20% were seen once. This clonotype originated in an adult woman who had mild COVID-19 (a few samples of this study predate the infection). Cell type and time point are not known. The source material was PBMCs or a T cell subset sorted from them (not recorded which). This chain uses TRBV12-3 or TRBV12-4 with TRBJ2-5; TRBD2 matches 8 bases. The CDR3 here is CASSPLAGALRGTQYF. DNA of the CDR3: TGTGCCAGCAGTCCGCTAGCGGGCGCCCTCCGGGGGACCCAGTACTTC.